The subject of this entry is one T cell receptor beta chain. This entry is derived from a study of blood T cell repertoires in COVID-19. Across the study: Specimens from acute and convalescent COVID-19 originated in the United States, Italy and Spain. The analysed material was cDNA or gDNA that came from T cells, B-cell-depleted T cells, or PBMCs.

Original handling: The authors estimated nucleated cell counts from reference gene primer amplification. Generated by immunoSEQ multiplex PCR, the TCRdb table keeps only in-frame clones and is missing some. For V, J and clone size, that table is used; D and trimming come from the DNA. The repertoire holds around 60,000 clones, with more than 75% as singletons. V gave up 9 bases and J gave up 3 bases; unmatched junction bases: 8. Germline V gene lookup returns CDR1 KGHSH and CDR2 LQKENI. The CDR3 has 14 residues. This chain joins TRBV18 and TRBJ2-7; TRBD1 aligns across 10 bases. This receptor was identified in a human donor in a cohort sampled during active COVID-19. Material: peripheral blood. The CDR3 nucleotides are TGTGCCAGTTCGAAGGACAGGGGGTTCTACGAGCAGTACTTC. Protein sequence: CASSKDRGFYEQYF.